This T cell receptor beta chain was captured in a study of blood T cell repertoires in COVID-19. As for the study in general: Sources were T cells, B-cell-depleted T cells, or PBMCs; the material itself was cDNA or gDNA.

Here immunoSEQ multiplex PCR was the method, and the copy in TCRdb shows in-frame clones only, minus some. The table shows some 180,000 clones, with roughly three quarters occurring only once. The sample taken for sequencing was PBMCs or T cells enriched from blood (not recorded which). The TCR was taken from a man between 60 and 75 years old who had been exposed to COVID-19.

CDR3 protein: CASSFGRGAHEQYF. The CDR3 bases are TGTGCCAGCAGCTTCGGCAGGGGGGCCCACGAGCAGTACTTC. This chain joins TRBV7-8 and TRBJ2-7; possibly TRBD1 for D (7 bases). The CDR3 sequence is 14 residues long. The V and J ends lost 3 bases and 5 bases respectively, with 14 bases between them. Germline CDR1 and CDR2: SGHVS and FQNEAQ.